This T cell receptor (beta chain) originates from a study of shared clonotypes between healthy human individuals. V shed 1 base and J shed 0 bases, with 12 bases lying between them. CDR3 length: 16 amino acids. The germline V gene has CDR1 SGHTA and CDR2 FQGNSA. Generated by immunoSEQ multiplex PCR, the TCRdb table keeps only in-frame clones and is missing some. The repertoire holds approximately 1.4 million clones, with 98% as singletons. The receptor was derived from a young man in good health. This chain links TRBV7-2 with TRBJ1-2, with a possible D match to TRBD1 (5 bases). What was sequenced was naive CD4+ T cells sorted from blood. Documented subset: CD45RA+ positively selected. The CDR3 protein is CASSLVLDRSNYGYTF. The CDR3 nucleotides are TGTGCCAGCAGCTTAGTATTAGACAGATCTAACTATGGCTACACCTTC.